Listed here is a single T cell receptor beta chain. The data originate from a study of blood T cell repertoires in COVID-19. Germline loops: CDR1 MNHEY, CDR2 SMNVEV (reference sequence). This CDR3 is 15 amino acids long. The V and J ends lost 6 bases and 4 bases, in that order; junction bases with no gene match: 8. The data were produced by immunoSEQ multiplex PCR, yet TCRdb's version contains in-frame clones alone and is incomplete. Of 180,000 or so clones listed, 65% to 90% were seen once; the top ten hold roughly 8.2%. This sequence joins TRBV27 and TRBJ1-2; 10 nucleotides match TRBD1. Sequencing was done on a sample of peripheral blood. This clonotype was sampled from a man in his 60s with acute or convalescent COVID-19. CDR3 nucleotides: TGTGCCAGCAGCCGTACGACAGGGGGCGGCTATGGCTACACCTTC. As protein: CASSRTTGGGYGYTF.